The TCR beta chain described here comes from a study of blood T cell repertoires in COVID-19. This clone was counted between two and nine times. As processed by the authors: Estimates of nucleated cell counts were drawn from the amplification of reference gene primers. Repertoires were generated with immunoSEQ multiplex PCR, while TCRdb's copy carries only in-frame clones and drops some. For V, J and clone size, that table is used; D and trimming come from the DNA. The data show 300,000 or so clones, over 80% seen once. Trimming took 5 bases from V and 4 from J; bases not matched to a gene: 13. The CDR3 is 17 amino acids. Germline V gene lookup returns CDR1 SGHAT and CDR2 FQNNGV.

This clonotype originated in a woman in her thirties or forties with acute or convalescent COVID-19. This chain uses TRBV11-2 with TRBJ1-5; 8 bases line up with TRBD1. The material sequenced was peripheral blood. This CDR3 reads CASSRGAGTGGNQPQHF. The CDR3 DNA sequence: TGTGCCAGCAGCCGGGGGGCCGGGACAGGCGGGAATCAGCCCCAGCATTTT.